These 30 T cell receptor beta chains originate from one sample sequenced in a study of tumor-infiltrating lymphocytes in primary liver carcinoma. Joint extraction of RNA and DNA used 20-30 mg of bulk tissue that was unsorted. The template, about 550 ng total RNA, yielded TCR beta cDNA made with a constant-region primer. Employing slightly modified ARM-PCR, three nested multiplex PCR rounds were run, and these gave rise to the TCR beta libraries. Investigators reported that the first two PCR rounds, at roughly 11 cycles each, used TRBV1-TRBV30 forward primers with a C-beta reverse primer. One entry per CDR3 protein, called by TCRdb with MiXCR from the multiplex PCR reads. Seen here are about 21,000 distinct CDR3 sequences, around three quarters observed once, and the top ten hold roughly 43%. The sample consisted of liver tumor tissue from sampling region 1. Subset in this sample: tumor region T1, superior pole. These receptors all come from a man aged 35-49 years with primary liver carcinoma and hepatitis B virus infection.

As for this clonotype: This may arise from a read error, as a much more abundant clone is one base away. The V gene is TRBV11-2, the J gene TRBJ2-1; possibly TRBD1 for D (6 bases). Germline CDR1 and CDR2: SGHAT and FQNNGV. CDR3 length equals 16 residues. The CDR3 loop is CVSSKGGRSSYNEQFF. Here the CDR3 DNA reads TGTGTCAGCAGCAAAGGGGGACGTAGCTCCTACAATGAGCAGTTCTTC.

With regard to this clonotype: One junction end does not reproduce the germline sequence, and a read error may be involved. The V call is TRBV6-5, the J call TRBJ2-3; 7 positions match TRBD2. Germline V CDR1 and CDR2: MNHEY, SVGAGI. The CDR3 extends over 17 amino acids. The CDR3 DNA reads as TGTGCCAGCCACGAACAGGACGGGGGGAAGGACACAGACACGCAGTATTTT. This encodes CASHEQDGGKDTDTQYF.

The chain recombines TRBV11-3 with TRBJ2-1; 8 nucleotides match TRBD2. The CDR3 is made up of 15 amino acids. CDR1 is SGHNT and CDR2 is YENEEA in the germline V gene. Losses at the gene ends were 5 bases for V and 15 bases for J; bases not matched to a gene: 18. CDR3 loop: CASSAGTREINDRFF. The CDR3 coding sequence is TGTGCCAGCAGCGCCGGGACTAGAGAGATCAATGATCGGTTCTTC.

Concerning this clonotype: The conserved final phenylalanine or tryptophan is absent from the CDR3, which likely points to a read error. The chain has TRBV4-2 and TRBJ1-2; D might be TRBD1 (6 bases). Trimming pared 3 bases from V and 3 bases from J, leaving 17 bases between. The CDR3 sequence is 16 residues long. CDR1 is LGHNA and CDR2 is YNFKEQ in the germline V gene. CDR3 nucleotides: TGTGCCAGCAGCCATACAACCCGGACAGAATACTATGGCTACACCATC. This gives the protein CASSHTTRTEYYGYTI.

Regarding this clonotype: As the CDR3 is not closed by the conserved phenylalanine or tryptophan, this likely results from a read error. The chain joins TRBV10-3 to TRBJ2-7; 10 bases are shared with TRBD1. The CDR3 contains 13 residues. The V gene's germline CDR1 is ENHRY and CDR2 SYGVKD. CDR3 nucleotides: TGTGTCATCAGGGACAGGGGTACGGACGAGCAGTACTAC. It encodes CVIRDRGTDEQYY.

Concerning this clonotype itself: Germline is not matched at one junction end, which may reflect a read error. Here the CDR3 DNA reads TGTAGTGCTAGAGTTCTAACGACCCAAGAGACCCAGTACTTC. It encodes CSARVLTTQETQYF. The gene calls are TRBV20-1 and TRBJ2-5; D is undetermined. The CDR3 sequence is 14 residues long. CDR1 and CDR2 from the germline V gene are DFQATT and SNEGSKA (reference sequence).

The V gene is TRBV6-2 or TRBV6-3, the J gene TRBJ2-1, with 10 bases matching TRBD2. The ends lost 8 bases at V and 4 bases at J; junction bases unmatched: 8. The CDR3 spans 15 residues. The germline gives CDR1 MNHEY, CDR2 SVGEGT. The CDR3 region has the DNA TGTGCCAGCTTCTCCTGGACTAGCGGATACAATGAGCAGTTCTTC. Translating gives CASFSWTSGYNEQFF.

This clonotype was seen a few times. The missing conserved phenylalanine or tryptophan at the end of this CDR3 makes a read error likely. This CDR3 reads CASSEGQGLRTQYI. The CDR3 nucleotides are TGTGCCAGCAGCGAGGGACAGGGCCTACGGACCCAGTACATC. The chain carries TRBV5-4 and TRBJ2-5; 9 bases line up with TRBD1. The J segment lost 7 bases and the V segment lost 4 bases, leaving 8 bases of the junction unmatched. The CDR3 has 14 amino acids. Germline values: CDR1 SGHNT, CDR2 YYREEE (reference sequence).

Points on this clonotype: This could be a read error, since a much larger clone is one nucleotide away. This chain connects TRBV29-1 to TRBJ2-4; TRBD1 matches at 8 bases. The ends lost 4 bases at V and 0 bases at J; junction bases unmatched: 2. The length of the CDR3 is 14 residues. Germline CDR1 SQVTM, CDR2 ANQGSEA. The CDR3 spells CSVGDRTAKNIQYF. Here the CDR3 DNA reads TGCAGCGTTGGGGACAGGACAGCCAAAAACATTCAGTACTTC.

The chain couples TRBV29-1 to TRBJ2-5; TRBD1 might be the D (5 bases). Germline V CDR1 and CDR2: SQVTM, ANQGSEA. This CDR3 is 13 amino acids long. The CDR3 here is CNGLTKGMETQYF. DNA for the CDR3: TGCAACGGGCTCACCAAGGGGATGGAGACCCAGTACTTC.

V gene TRBV29-1 combines with J gene TRBJ2-7; D perhaps matches TRBD1 (5 bases). The CDR3 length is 11 residues. Germline V gene data show CDR1 as SQVTM and CDR2 as ANQGSEA. As DNA, the CDR3 is TGCAGTACCAGGGTAGAGGACGAGCAGTACTTC. This encodes CSTRVEDEQYF.

This clonotype was counted only a few times. Sequence at one end of the junction differs from germline and may be a read error. This chain links TRBV12-3 or TRBV12-4 with TRBJ2-1; 7 bases align to TRBD2. CDR3 length equals 13 residues. The DNA for the CDR3 is TGTGCCAGTGAACCGGGAGGCTACAATGAGCAGCTATTC. Amino acid sequence: CASEPGGYNEQLF.

This clonotype was seen only a few times. A read error may be the cause here, since a much bigger clone is one base away. V and J are TRBV16 and TRBJ1-1; no firm D call. This CDR3 has 14 amino acids. The V end lost 0 bases, the J end lost 2 bases, and 7 bases lay between the germline ends. The V gene's germline CDR1 is KGHSY and CDR2 FQNENV. CDR3 sequence (DNA): TGTGCCAGCAGCCAATCTGACCAAAACACTGAAGCTTTCTTT. Its translation is CASSQSDQNTEAFF.

In this sample, this clonotype turned up once. A much larger clone differs from this one at a single base, so this may be a read error. The chain combines TRBV2 with TRBJ2-2, with 12 nucleotides matching TRBD2. Germline CDR1 reads SNHLY; CDR2 reads FYNNEI. There are 16 residues in the CDR3. This chain's CDR3 is CASNETSGRFTGELFF. The CDR3 nucleotides read TGTGCCAGCAATGAAACTAGCGGGAGGTTCACCGGGGAGCTGTTTTTT.

As concerns this clonotype: The junction and the germline gene differ at one end; a read error may be behind it. The chain uses TRBV6-1 and TRBJ2-1; 11 nucleotides align to TRBD1. This CDR3 has 15 residues. Germline CDR1 reads MNHNS; CDR2 reads SASEGT. This CDR3 is CASRVGTGGYNVQFF. The CDR3 nucleotides read TGTGCCTCCAGAGTCGGGACAGGGGGGTACAATGTGCAGTTCTTC.

As concerns this clonotype: Since the CDR3 does not end with the conserved phenylalanine or tryptophan, this likely comes from a read error. The rearrangement links TRBV5-1 to TRBJ2-3; a possible D gene is TRBD1 (5 bases). CDR1 SGHRS and CDR2 YFSETQ come from the germline V gene. This CDR3 comprises 13 residues. The CDR3 DNA follows: TGTGCCGGCAGAGGCGCAGGGCCAGATACGCAGTATGTT. This codes for CAGRGAGPDTQYV.

V is TRBV29-1 and J is TRBJ2-3; D unresolved. Between the trimmed V and J ends, which lost 2 bases and 6 bases, there was a span of 18 bases. CDR3 length equals 15 residues. Germline assignment: CDR1 SQVTM and CDR2 ANQGSEA. The CDR3 DNA is TGCAGCGTTGAATTTGCGGCAGAACTTATGGATACGCAGTATTTT. Amino acids: CSVEFAAELMDTQYF.

Turning to this clonotype: Since a much larger clone is just one base distant, this may be a read error. This CDR3 fails to terminate in the conserved phenylalanine or tryptophan, so it likely reflects a read error. The chain combines TRBV5-1 with TRBJ2-7, with D maybe TRBD1 (6 bases). This CDR3 contains 13 residues. From germline, CDR1 is SGHRS and CDR2 YFSETQ. The DNA for the CDR3 is TGCGCCGGCAGCGTGACAGGACCCTACGAGCAGTACCTC. Its translation: CAGSVTGPYEQYL.

About this clonotype itself: The missing conserved phenylalanine or tryptophan at the end of this CDR3 makes a read error likely. The gene calls are TRBV6-5 and TRBJ2-6; D not resolved. Germline loops: CDR1 MNHEY, CDR2 SVGAGI. The CDR3 is made up of 15 amino acids. The CDR3 DNA reads as TGTGCCAGCAGTCCCGAGCCTCCTGGGACCAACGTCCTGACTCTC. Protein product: CASSPEPPGTNVLTL.

This clonotype was detected a few times. At one end, the junction sequence differs from germline, possibly due to a read error. The rearrangement uses TRBV6-2 or TRBV6-3 and TRBJ2-1; no firm D call. The germline V gene has CDR1 MNHEY and CDR2 SVGEGT. CDR3 length equals 13 residues. Here the CDR3 reads CASGYDVYNEQFF. As DNA, the CDR3 is TGTGCCAGCGGTTACGACGTTTACAATGAGCAGTTCTTC.

This clonotype is a singleton in its sample. At one of its ends the junction is not consistent with the germline gene, which may arise from a read error. The chain combines TRBV11-2 with TRBJ1-3; D is unclear. The CDR3 spans 16 residues. Germline V gives CDR1 SGHAT, CDR2 FQNNGV. CDR3 nucleotides: TGTGCCAGCAGCCTGTCAGGTGTCAGCTCTGGAAACATCATATATTTT. It is translated as CASSLSGVSSGNIIYF.

The rearrangement uses TRBV30 and TRBJ1-5, with TRBD1 matching over 7 bases. Germline V lookup: CDR1 GTSNPN, CDR2 SVGIG (reference sequence). Trimming cost V 2 bases and J 7 bases; bases outside gene matches: 5. The CDR3 totals 13 residues. The CDR3 here is CAWSRQGGQPQHF. In DNA form, the CDR3 reads TGTGCCTGGAGTAGACAGGGCGGCCAGCCCCAGCATTTT.

About this clonotype itself: Likely a read error: the CDR3 ends without its conserved phenylalanine or tryptophan. CDR3 loop: CASSFGGVSEQYL. The CDR3 nucleotides read TGTGCTAGCAGCTTCGGAGGGGTTAGCGAGCAGTACTTG. The chain has TRBV11-2 and TRBJ2-7; maybe TRBD2 (6 bases). CDR3 length equals 13 residues. The germline gives CDR1 SGHAT, CDR2 FQNNGV.

This clonotype came up a few times. A junction boundary mismatches the germline segment, possibly from a read error. The chain joins TRBV4-1 to TRBJ2-7; D ambiguous. Germline V gene sequence: CDR1 MGHRA, CDR2 YSYEKL. The CDR3 runs to 13 residues. The chain's CDR3 is CTSSPGRWYEQYF. The CDR3 nucleotides read TGCACCAGTAGCCCGGGCCGTTGGTATGAGCAGTACTTC.

This clonotype was recorded a few times. V gene TRBV29-1 combines with J gene TRBJ1-2, with D possibly being TRBD1 (5 bases). Germline CDR1 reads SQVTM; CDR2 reads ANQGSEA. This CDR3 is built from 11 residues. Trimming cost V 4 bases and J 9 bases, with 12 bases left between them. The chain's CDR3 is CSVGQGPSYTF. The CDR3, as DNA: TGCAGCGTTGGGCAGGGACCTAGCTACACCTTC.

As for this clonotype: The conserved final phenylalanine or tryptophan is absent from the CDR3, which likely points to a read error. The CDR3 here is CASSLEFLAGMDEQFL. The DNA for the CDR3 is TGTGCCAGCAGCTTAGAATTCCTAGCGGGAATGGATGAGCAGTTCCTC. The V and J genes are TRBV11-2 and TRBJ2-1; 9 positions agree with TRBD2. Germline CDR1 reads SGHAT; CDR2 reads FQNNGV. CDR3 length equals 16 residues. The junction had 8 bases not matched to a gene; V was cut back by 0 bases and J by 8 bases.

A note on this clonotype: The junction departs from the called germline gene at one end, perhaps through a read error. The rearrangement joins TRBV12-3 or TRBV12-4 to TRBJ2-5; no clear D. This CDR3 is built from 13 residues. This CDR3 reads CASSIAVTETQYF. In nucleotides, the CDR3 is TGTGCTAGCAGTATAGCAGTGACAGAGACCCAGTACTTC.

The rearrangement joins TRBV14 to TRBJ2-4; D possibly matches TRBD1 or TRBD2 (5 bases each). Germline V gives CDR1 SGHDN, CDR2 FVKESK. The V and J ends lost 3 bases and 5 bases respectively, with 11 bases between them. This CDR3 contains 14 residues. CDR3 amino acids: CASSHRGAENIQYF. Here the CDR3 DNA reads TGTGCCAGCAGCCACAGAGGGGCCGAAAACATTCAGTACTTC. The full variable domain, rest sourced from reference TRBV14 and TRBJ2-4, is EAGVTQFPSHSVIEKGQTVTLRCDPISGHDNLYWYRRVMGKEIKFLLHFVKESKQDESGMPNNRFLAERTGGTYSTLKVQPAELEDSGVYFCASSHRGAENIQYFGAGTRLSVL.

For this clonotype: One end of the junction is discordant with germline, which a read error may explain. The genes are TRBV11-2 and TRBJ2-5, with D possibly matching TRBD2 (5 bases). The CDR3 consists of 18 residues. From germline, CDR1 is SGHAT and CDR2 FQNNGV. The CDR3 nucleotides are TGTACCAGCAGCTTAGCGAGGCTAGCCCTGAGAAAAAAAGAGACCAAGTACTTC. Amino acids: CTSSLARLALRKKETKYF.

To note about this clonotype: Compared with germline, one end of the junction differs, possibly owing to a read error. Here the CDR3 DNA reads TGTGCCGGCTGGGCGGTGGACGAGGATACGCAGTATTTC. Translated, it gives CAGWAVDEDTQYF. The chain carries TRBV7-8 and TRBJ2-3; D uncertain. Germline-derived CDR1 and CDR2 are SGHVS and FQNEAQ. This CDR3 has 13 amino acids.